Listed below are T cell receptor beta chains from one sample, sequenced in a study of shared clonotypes between healthy human individuals. Method: immunoSEQ multiplex PCR; TCRdb's copy keeps in-frame clones and lacks some. Of hundreds of thousands of clones listed, roughly 96% are singletons. Specimen: naive CD8+ T cells sorted from blood. The source is a woman aged 30 to 39 in good health. Both conserved end residues are part of each CDR3. A D gene is named only where the DNA matches it firmly. Size tells how often a clone was seen (once, few, many) or the class of an expanded clone, and some rows leave it out.

D	length	V	size	J	CDR3	DNA
.	14	TRBV9	.	TRBJ2-2	CASSMTRSTGELFF	TGTGCCAGCAGCATGACTAGGTCCACCGGGGAGCTGTTTTTT
.	15	TRBV9	.	TRBJ2-7	CASSVEGIQGYEQYF	TGTGCCAGCAGCGTAGAGGGAATCCAGGGATACGAGCAGTACTTC
.	16	TRBV7-9	.	TRBJ2-2	CASSFLRGVGTGELFF	TGTGCCAGCAGCTTTCTCCGAGGAGTCGGCACCGGGGAGCTGTTTTTT
.	15	TRBV4-1	.	TRBJ2-7	CASSQGLGDRYEQYF	TGCGCCAGCAGCCAAGGTTTAGGGGATCGCTACGAGCAGTACTTC
TRBD1	14	TRBV7-3	.	TRBJ2-3	CASSLSGGQDTQYF	TGTGCCAGCAGCTTATCAGGGGGCCAGGATACGCAGTATTTT
.	13	TRBV7-6	.	TRBJ2-7	CASSPPGSYEQYF	TGTGCCAGCAGCCCCCCGGGCTCCTACGAGCAGTACTTC
TRBD2	16	TRBV10-1	.	TRBJ2-3	CASSDLQREIWNTQYF	TGCGCCAGCAGTGACCTGCAGCGGGAGATATGGAATACGCAGTATTTT
.	14	TRBV27	.	TRBJ1-1	CASSLRTGATEAFF	TGTGCCAGCAGTTTACGCACGGGGGCGACTGAAGCTTTCTTT
TRBD2	17	TRBV11-2	.	TRBJ2-5	CASSSGLAGPEQETQYF	TGTGCCAGCAGCTCAGGACTAGCGGGGCCCGAACAAGAGACCCAGTACTTC
.	15	TRBV5-1	.	TRBJ2-7	CASSMHFGTRGEQYF	TGCGCCAGCAGCATGCATTTCGGGACCCGTGGCGAGCAGTACTTC
.	14	TRBV27	.	TRBJ2-2	CASSAAANTGELFF	TGTGCCAGCAGTGCCGCAGCGAACACCGGGGAGCTGTTTTTT
TRBD2	17	TRBV27	once	TRBJ2-5	CASRTLSGRWEGETQYF	TGTGCCAGCAGAACACTTAGCGGGAGGTGGGAAGGAGAGACCCAGTACTTC
TRBD1	14	TRBV27	.	TRBJ1-2	CASTPGQGSYGYTF	TGTGCCAGCACGCCGGGACAGGGGTCCTATGGCTACACCTTC
.	14	TRBV5-1	.	TRBJ1-2	CASSYTGTADGYTF	TGCGCCAGCAGCTACACCGGGACCGCGGATGGCTACACCTTC
.	12	TRBV5-6	.	TRBJ2-7	CASSLASYEQYF	TGTGCCAGCAGCTTGGCGTCATACGAGCAGTACTTC
.	14	TRBV19	.	TRBJ1-1	CASSGTGLNTEAFF	TGTGCCAGTAGTGGTACCGGGTTGAACACTGAAGCTTTCTTT
TRBD1	14	TRBV13	once	TRBJ2-7	CASSIQDRLYEQYF	TGTGCCAGCAGCATCCAGGACAGGCTCTACGAGCAGTACTTC
.	13	TRBV11-2	once	TRBJ2-1	CASSLGPLNEQFF	TGTGCCAGCAGCTTAGGGCCTCTCAATGAGCAGTTCTTC
.	13	TRBV30	.	TRBJ2-7	CAWEDSKSYEQYF	TGTGCCTGGGAGGACAGTAAGTCCTACGAGCAGTACTTC
.	15	TRBV2	.	TRBJ1-3	CASSESGEGGNTIYF	TGTGCCAGCAGTGAATCTGGGGAGGGCGGAAACACCATATATTTT
.	14	TRBV5-1	.	TRBJ2-2	CASSLASNTGELFF	TGCGCCAGCAGCTTGGCCTCGAACACCGGGGAGCTGTTTTTT
.	14	TRBV4-1	.	TRBJ1-2	CASSQVGGPDGYTF	TGCGCCAGCAGCCAAGTGGGGGGGCCGGATGGCTACACCTTC
.	13	TRBV28	.	TRBJ2-7	CASSTDRRYEQYF	TGTGCCAGCAGCACGGACAGACGCTACGAGCAGTACTTC
TRBD2	16	TRBV7-6	.	TRBJ2-7	CASSQDPGLAGDEQYF	TGTGCCAGCAGCCAAGATCCGGGACTAGCGGGAGACGAGCAGTACTTC
TRBD2	15	TRBV5-8	.	TRBJ2-7	CASSFVLAGGGEQYF	TGTGCCAGCAGCTTTGTCCTAGCGGGAGGAGGAGAGCAGTACTTC
.	16	TRBV4-2	.	TRBJ2-3	CASSQDPSENPDTQYF	TGTGCCAGCAGCCAAGATCCCAGCGAGAACCCAGATACGCAGTATTTT
.	16	TRBV11-2	.	TRBJ1-1	CASSPMGVTGNTEAFF	TGTGCCAGCAGCCCAATGGGGGTGACGGGGAACACTGAAGCTTTCTTT
TRBD1	14	TRBV19	.	TRBJ2-7	CASSTGQGAYEQYF	TGTGCCAGTAGTACCGGACAGGGGGCCTACGAGCAGTACTTC
.	15	TRBV19	.	TRBJ2-3	CASTPTRVRGDTQYF	TGTGCCAGTACCCCGACTCGGGTTCGCGGGGATACGCAGTATTTT
TRBD1	18	TRBV19	.	TRBJ1-1	CASSIYPPTTGGGTEAFF	TGTGCCAGTAGTATTTATCCCCCAACGACAGGGGGAGGCACTGAAGCTTTCTTT
.	18	TRBV19	.	TRBJ2-5	CASSSHGASEKFQETQYF	TGTGCCAGTAGTTCCCACGGGGCTAGCGAGAAATTCCAAGAGACCCAGTACTTC
.	12	TRBV6-5	once	TRBJ1-2	CASSYRPYGYTF	TGTGCCAGCAGTTACCGGCCTTATGGCTACACCTTC
.	14	TRBV5-4	.	TRBJ2-2	CASSSQGNTGELFF	TGTGCCAGCAGCTCACAGGGTAACACCGGGGAGCTGTTTTTT
.	13	TRBV5-1	.	TRBJ2-1	CASSGRGGNEQFF	TGCGCCAGCAGCGGCAGGGGTGGGAATGAGCAGTTCTTC
.	15	TRBV7-6	.	TRBJ1-4	CASSSMGFINEKLFF	TGTGCCAGCAGCTCTATGGGTTTCATTAATGAAAAACTGTTTTTT
TRBD1	15	TRBV7-9	.	TRBJ2-7	CASSSRDRQPYEQYF	TGTGCCAGCAGCTCTCGGGACAGGCAGCCCTACGAGCAGTACTTC
TRBD2	15	TRBV10-3	.	TRBJ2-1	CAISGPSGSYNEQFF	TGTGCCATCAGTGGACCTAGCGGGAGTTACAATGAGCAGTTCTTC
.	15	TRBV7-8	.	TRBJ2-7	CASSLGGRNSYEQYF	TGTGCCAGCAGCTTAGGAGGACGGAATTCTTACGAGCAGTACTTC
TRBD2	14	TRBV10-3	.	TRBJ2-1	CAKPSGRLYNEQFF	TGTGCCAAACCTAGCGGGAGGCTGTACAATGAGCAGTTCTTC
.	13	TRBV25-1	.	TRBJ1-3	CASSDYERNTIYF	TGTGCCAGCAGTGATTATGAAAGAAACACCATATATTTT
.	14	TRBV29-1	.	TRBJ2-1	CSVVVSADWNEQFF	TGCAGCGTTGTCGTTTCGGCAGATTGGAATGAGCAGTTCTTC
.	14	TRBV2	.	TRBJ1-6	CASSVDRYNSPLHF	TGTGCCAGCAGTGTTGACAGATATAATTCACCCCTCCACTTT
.	13	TRBV21-1	.	TRBJ2-7	CASSKGLNYEQYF	TGTGCCAGCAGCAAAGGCCTGAACTACGAGCAGTACTTC
.	15	TRBV19	.	TRBJ1-5	CASSMWDGPSEPQHF	TGTGCCAGTAGTATGTGGGATGGGCCTAGTGAACCCCAGCATTTT
TRBD1	13	TRBV28	.	TRBJ2-7	CASSSRQGYEQYF	TGTGCCAGCAGTTCACGACAGGGCTACGAGCAGTACTTC
.	13	TRBV4-1	.	TRBJ1-2	CASSPRQTHGYTF	TGCGCCAGCAGCCCGCGACAGACTCACGGCTACACCTTC
.	17	TRBV9	.	TRBJ1-3	CASSVDRTPYSGNTIYF	TGTGCCAGCAGCGTAGACCGGACACCTTACTCTGGAAACACCATATATTTT
.	15	TRBV7-9	.	TRBJ2-1	CAISRPGQRYNEQFF	TGTGCCATCTCACGCCCCGGCCAGAGGTACAATGAGCAGTTCTTC
.	12	TRBV11-2	.	TRBJ2-7	CASSLGTYEQYF	TGTGCCAGCAGCCTCGGGACTTACGAGCAGTACTTC
TRBD2	15	TRBV5-6	.	TRBJ2-7	CASSPPEREPYEQYF	TGTGCCAGCAGCCCCCCCGAGCGGGAGCCCTACGAGCAGTACTTC
.	13	TRBV5-6	.	TRBJ2-1	CASSSDRSNEQFF	TGTGCCAGCAGCTCCGACAGGAGCAATGAGCAGTTCTTC
TRBD1	14	TRBV27	.	TRBJ2-2	CASKVQGGGGELFF	TGTGCCAGCAAGGTACAGGGGGGAGGCGGGGAGCTGTTTTTT
.	18	TRBV4-1	.	TRBJ2-3	CASSLNILRGSSTDTQYF	TGCGCCAGCAGCCTCAATATCCTTAGGGGGAGCAGCACAGATACGCAGTATTTT